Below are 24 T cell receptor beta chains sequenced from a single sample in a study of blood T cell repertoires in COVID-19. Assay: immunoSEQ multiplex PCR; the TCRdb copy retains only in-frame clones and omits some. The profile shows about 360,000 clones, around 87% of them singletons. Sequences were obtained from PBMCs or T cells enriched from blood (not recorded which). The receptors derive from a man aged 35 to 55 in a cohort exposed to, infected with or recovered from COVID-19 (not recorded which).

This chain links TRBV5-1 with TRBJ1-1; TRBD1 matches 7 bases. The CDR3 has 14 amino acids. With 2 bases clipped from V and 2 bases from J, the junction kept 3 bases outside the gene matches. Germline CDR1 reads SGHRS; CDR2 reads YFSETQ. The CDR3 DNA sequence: TGCGCCAGCAGCTTCACAGGGGCTAACACTGAAGCTTTCTTT. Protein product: CASSFTGANTEAFF.

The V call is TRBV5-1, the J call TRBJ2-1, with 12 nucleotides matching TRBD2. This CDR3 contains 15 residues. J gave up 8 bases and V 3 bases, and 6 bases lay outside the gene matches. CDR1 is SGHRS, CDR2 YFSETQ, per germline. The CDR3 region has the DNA TGCGCCAGCAGCTCTAGCGGGAGGGCCTTCGATGAGCAGTTCTTC. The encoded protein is CASSSSGRAFDEQFF.

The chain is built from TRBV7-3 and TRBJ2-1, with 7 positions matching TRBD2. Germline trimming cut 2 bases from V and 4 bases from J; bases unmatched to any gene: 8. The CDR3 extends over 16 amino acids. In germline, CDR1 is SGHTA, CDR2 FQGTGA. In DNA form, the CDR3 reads TGTGCCAGCAGCTTAGGGAGGGTAGCGGCATACAATGAGCAGTTCTTC. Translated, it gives CASSLGRVAAYNEQFF.

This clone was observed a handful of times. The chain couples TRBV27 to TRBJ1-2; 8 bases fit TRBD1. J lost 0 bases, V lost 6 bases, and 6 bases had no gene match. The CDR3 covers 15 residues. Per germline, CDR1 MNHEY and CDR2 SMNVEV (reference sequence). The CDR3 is CASRQPGQANYGYTF. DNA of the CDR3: TGTGCCAGCAGACAACCGGGACAGGCTAACTATGGCTACACCTTC.

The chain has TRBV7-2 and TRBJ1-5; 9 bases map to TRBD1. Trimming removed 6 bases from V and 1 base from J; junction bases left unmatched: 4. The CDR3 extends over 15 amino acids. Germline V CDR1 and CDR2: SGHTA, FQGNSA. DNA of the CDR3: TGTGCCAGCAGACAGGGGGCGTCGAGCAATCAGCCCCAGCATTTT. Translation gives CASRQGASSNQPQHF.

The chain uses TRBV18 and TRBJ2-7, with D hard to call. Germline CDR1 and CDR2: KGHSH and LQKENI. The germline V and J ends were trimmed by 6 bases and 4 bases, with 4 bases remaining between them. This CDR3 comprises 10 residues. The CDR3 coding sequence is TGTGCCAGCTCTCCTTACGAGCAGTACTTC. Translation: CASSPYEQYF.

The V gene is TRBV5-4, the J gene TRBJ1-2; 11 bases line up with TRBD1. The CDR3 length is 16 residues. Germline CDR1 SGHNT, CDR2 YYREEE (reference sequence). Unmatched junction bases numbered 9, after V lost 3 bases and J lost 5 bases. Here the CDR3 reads CASSSFTGTGGYGYTF. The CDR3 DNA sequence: TGTGCCAGCAGCTCCTTCACCGGGACAGGGGGATATGGCTACACCTTC.

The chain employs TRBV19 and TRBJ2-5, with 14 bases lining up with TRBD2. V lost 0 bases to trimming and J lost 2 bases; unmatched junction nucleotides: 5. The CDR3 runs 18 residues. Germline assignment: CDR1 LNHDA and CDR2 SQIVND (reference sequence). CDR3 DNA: TGTGCCAGTAGTATAGACGGGACTAGCGGGAGTCCGCAAGAGACCCAGTACTTC. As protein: CASSIDGTSGSPQETQYF.

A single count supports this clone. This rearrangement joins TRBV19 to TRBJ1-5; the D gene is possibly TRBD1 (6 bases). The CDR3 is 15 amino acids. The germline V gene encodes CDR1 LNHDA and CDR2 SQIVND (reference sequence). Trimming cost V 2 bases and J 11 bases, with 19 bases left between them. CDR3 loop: CASSILSQGEGAQHF. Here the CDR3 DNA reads TGTGCCAGTAGTATATTATCTCAGGGCGAGGGGGCCCAGCATTTT. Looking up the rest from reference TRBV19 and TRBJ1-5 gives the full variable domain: DGGITQSPKYLFRKEGQNVTLSCEQNLNHDAMYWYRQDPGQGLRLIYYSQIVNDFQKGDIAEGYSVSREKKESFPLTVTSAQKNPTAFYLCASSILSQGEGAQHFGDGTRLSIL.

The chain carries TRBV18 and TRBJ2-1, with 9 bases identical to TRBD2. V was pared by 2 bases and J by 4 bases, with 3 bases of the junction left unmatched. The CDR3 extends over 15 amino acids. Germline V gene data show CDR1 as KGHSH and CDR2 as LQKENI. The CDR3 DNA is TGTGCCAGCTCACCAGACGCGGGGGGGTACAATGAGCAGTTCTTC. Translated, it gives CASSPDAGGYNEQFF.

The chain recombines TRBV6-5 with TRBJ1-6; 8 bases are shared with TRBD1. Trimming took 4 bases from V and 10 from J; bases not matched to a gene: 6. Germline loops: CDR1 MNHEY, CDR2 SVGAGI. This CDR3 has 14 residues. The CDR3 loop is CASSFGQGESPLHF. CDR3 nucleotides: TGTGCCAGCAGTTTTGGACAGGGAGAGTCACCCCTCCACTTT.

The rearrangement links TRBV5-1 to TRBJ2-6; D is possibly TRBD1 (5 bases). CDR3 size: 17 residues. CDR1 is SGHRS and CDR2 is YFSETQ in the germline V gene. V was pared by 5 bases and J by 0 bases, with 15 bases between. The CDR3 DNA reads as TGCGCCAGCAGTCGGCGACAGACGACCTCTGGGGCCAACGTCCTGACTTTC. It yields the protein CASSRRQTTSGANVLTF.

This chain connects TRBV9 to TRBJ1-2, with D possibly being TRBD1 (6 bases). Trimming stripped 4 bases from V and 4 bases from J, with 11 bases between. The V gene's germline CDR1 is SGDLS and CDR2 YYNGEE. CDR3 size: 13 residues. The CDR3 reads CASSPGGRYGYTF. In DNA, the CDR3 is TGTGCCAGCAGCCCGGGGGGCCGCTATGGCTACACCTTC.

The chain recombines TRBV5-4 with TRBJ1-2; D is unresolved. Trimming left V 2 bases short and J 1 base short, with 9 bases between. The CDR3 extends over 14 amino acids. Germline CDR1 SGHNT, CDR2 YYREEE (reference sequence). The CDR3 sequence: CASSLSTLNYGYTF. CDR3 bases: TGTGCCAGCAGCTTAAGCACTCTTAACTATGGCTACACCTTC.

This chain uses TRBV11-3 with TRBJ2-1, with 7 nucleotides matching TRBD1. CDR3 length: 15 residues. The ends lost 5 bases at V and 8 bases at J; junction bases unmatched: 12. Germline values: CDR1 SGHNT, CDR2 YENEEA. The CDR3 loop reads CASSPEPGQKHEQFF. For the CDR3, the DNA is TGTGCCAGCAGCCCTGAACCGGGACAGAAACATGAGCAGTTCTTC.

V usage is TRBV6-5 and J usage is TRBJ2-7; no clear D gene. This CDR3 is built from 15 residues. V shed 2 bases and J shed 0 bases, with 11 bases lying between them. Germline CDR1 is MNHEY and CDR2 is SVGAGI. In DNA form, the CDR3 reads TGTGCCAGCAGTTACGGTAGCCAAAGCTCCTACGAGCAGTACTTC. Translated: CASSYGSQSSYEQYF.

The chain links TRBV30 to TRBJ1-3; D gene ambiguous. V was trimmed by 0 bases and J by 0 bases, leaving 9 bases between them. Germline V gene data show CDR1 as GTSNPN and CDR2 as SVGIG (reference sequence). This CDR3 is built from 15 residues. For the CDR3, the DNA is TGTGCCTGGAGTGTCGGGATGAGCTCTGGAAACACCATATATTTT. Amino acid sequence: CAWSVGMSSGNTIYF.

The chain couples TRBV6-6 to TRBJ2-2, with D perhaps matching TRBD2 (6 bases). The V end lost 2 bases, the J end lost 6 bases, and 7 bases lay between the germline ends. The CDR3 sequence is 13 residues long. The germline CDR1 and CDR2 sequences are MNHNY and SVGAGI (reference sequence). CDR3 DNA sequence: TGTGCCAGCAGTTACGCGGGGTCCGGGGAGCTGTTTTTT. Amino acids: CASSYAGSGELFF.

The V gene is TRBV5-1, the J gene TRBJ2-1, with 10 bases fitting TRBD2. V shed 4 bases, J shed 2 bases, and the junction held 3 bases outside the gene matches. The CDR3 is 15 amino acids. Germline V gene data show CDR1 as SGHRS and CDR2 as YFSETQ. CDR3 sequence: CASSPGLAPYNEQFF. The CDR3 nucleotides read TGCGCCAGCAGCCCGGGACTAGCGCCCTACAATGAGCAGTTCTTC.

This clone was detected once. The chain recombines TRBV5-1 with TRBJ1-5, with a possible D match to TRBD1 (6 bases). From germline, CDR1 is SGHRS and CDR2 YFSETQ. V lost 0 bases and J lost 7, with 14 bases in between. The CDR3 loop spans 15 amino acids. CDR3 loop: CASSLDPGVGQPQHF. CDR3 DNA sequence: TGCGCCAGCAGCTTGGACCCAGGGGTTGGACAGCCCCAGCATTTT.

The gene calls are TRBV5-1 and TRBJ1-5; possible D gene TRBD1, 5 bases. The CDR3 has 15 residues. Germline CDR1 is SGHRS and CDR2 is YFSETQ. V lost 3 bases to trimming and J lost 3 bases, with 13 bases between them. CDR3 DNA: TGCGCCAGCAGCTCCCTGGGAGGGGACAATCAGCCCCAGCATTTT. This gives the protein CASSSLGGDNQPQHF. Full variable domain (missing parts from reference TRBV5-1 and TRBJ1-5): KAGVTQTPRYLIKTRGQQVTLSCSPISGHRSVSWYQQTPGQGLQFLFEYFSETQRNKGNFPGRFSGRQFSNSRSEMNVSTLELGDSALYLCASSSLGGDNQPQHFGDGTRLSIL.

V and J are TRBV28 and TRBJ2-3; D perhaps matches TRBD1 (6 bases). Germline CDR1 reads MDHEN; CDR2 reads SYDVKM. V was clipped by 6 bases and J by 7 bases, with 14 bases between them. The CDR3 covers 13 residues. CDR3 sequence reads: CASRKIRGNTQYF. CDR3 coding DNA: TGTGCCAGCAGGAAAATCAGGGGAAATACGCAGTATTTT.

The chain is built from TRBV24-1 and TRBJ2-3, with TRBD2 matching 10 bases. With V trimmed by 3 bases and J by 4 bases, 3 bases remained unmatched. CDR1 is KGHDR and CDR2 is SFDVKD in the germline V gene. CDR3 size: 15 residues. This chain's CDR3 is CATSDPSGRADTQYF. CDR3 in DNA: TGTGCCACCAGTGATCCCAGCGGGAGGGCAGATACGCAGTATTTT.

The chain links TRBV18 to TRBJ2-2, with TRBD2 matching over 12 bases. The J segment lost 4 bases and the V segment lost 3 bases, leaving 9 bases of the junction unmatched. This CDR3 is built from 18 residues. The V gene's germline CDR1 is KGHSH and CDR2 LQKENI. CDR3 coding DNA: TGTGCCAGCTCACCCCTGGGACTAGCGGGCCGGGGCACCGGGGAGCTGTTTTTT. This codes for CASSPLGLAGRGTGELFF.